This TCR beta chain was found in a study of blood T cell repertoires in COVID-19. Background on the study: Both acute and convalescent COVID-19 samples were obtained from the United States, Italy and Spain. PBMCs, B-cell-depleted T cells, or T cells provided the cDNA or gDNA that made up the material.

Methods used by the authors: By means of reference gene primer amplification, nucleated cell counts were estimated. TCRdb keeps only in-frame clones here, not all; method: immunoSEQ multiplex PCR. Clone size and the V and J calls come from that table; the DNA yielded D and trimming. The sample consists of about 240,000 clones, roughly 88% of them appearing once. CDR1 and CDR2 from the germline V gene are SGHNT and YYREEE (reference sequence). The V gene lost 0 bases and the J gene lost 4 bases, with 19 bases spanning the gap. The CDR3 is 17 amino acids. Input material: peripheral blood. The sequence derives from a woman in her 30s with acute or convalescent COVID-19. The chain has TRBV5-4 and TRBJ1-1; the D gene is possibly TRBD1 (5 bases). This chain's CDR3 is CASSLGQGPGGSTEAFF. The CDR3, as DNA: TGTGCCAGCAGCTTGGGGCAGGGCCCCGGGGGTAGCACTGAAGCTTTCTTT.